This is a list of T cell receptor delta chains from one sample in a study of DNA immune sequencing with unique molecular identifiers. TCRdb re-called the multiplex PCR reads using CATT. The data show under 6,000 delta-chain clones, with under 13% seen just once and about half held by the top ten. Material for sequencing was gamma-delta T cells enriched from blood buffy coat, or unenriched PBMCs (not recorded which). These TCRs come from a human donor in good health. The conserved cysteine and the conserved F or W are not part of the CDR3 here. Size tells how often a clone was seen (once, few, many) or the class of an expanded clone, and some rows leave it out.

size,V,CDR3
few,TRDV2,ACDKLGDTQYLYTDKLI
hyperexpanded,TRDV2,ACDKVGDTDKLI
many,TRDV2,ACDTGGTHTDKLI
many,TRDV2,ACDTVEALGIPDSWDTRQMF
medium-sized,TRDV2,ACDLLVPYTDKLI
many,TRDV3,AFTRYGSRGNTDKLI
medium-sized,TRDV2,ACDSVLGPLYTDKLI
-,TRDV2,ACDGLGDTVYTDKLI
many,TRAV29/DV5,AASPLSTGGYARWGMGTDKLI
many,TRDV2,ACDTAYWGTTDKLI
few,TRDV2,ACDTLSRLGDTSTDKLI
many,TRDV2,ACVAGGYGDDKLI
medium-sized,TRDV2,ACDLLGENTDKLI
large,TRDV2,ACDTVRGYGNTDKLI
medium-sized,TRDV2,ASDALGDESSWDTRQMF
many,TRDV1,ALGELEGLGPIWTWGPMTAQLF
medium-sized,TRDV2,ACDPITPGGPPISDKLI
medium-sized,TRDV2,ACDSLLGDTNWTDKLI
many,TRDV2,ACDAPPITGGFQLSWDTRQMF
-,TRDV1,ALGVISGYGGSLGSYTDKLI
many,TRDV2,ACDTLNREAGGAYTDKLI
-,TRAV38-2/DV8,AYRSPFTYIRGDTPRYTDKLI
many,TRDV2,ACDTLGGTDKLI
medium-sized,TRDV2,ACDNLLGDPADKLI
many,TRDV2,ACDVLGGDSSWDTRQMF
medium-sized,TRDV2,ACDTVDGGEYTDKLI
many,TRAV36/DV7,AGDSFLRLGAPRYTDKLI
few,TRDV1,ALGEPISPLGDTDKLI
many,TRDV1,ALGERTDKLI
many,TRDV3,ASRDPSYALGDDRTDKLI
medium-sized,TRDV2,ACDTVKAEGYQGKLI
many,TRDV2,ACDAVSRRAVTDKLI
large,TRDV2,ACDTVGGYASTDKLI
many,TRDV3,AFKGVLVGDTGTDKLI
many,TRDV2,ACDTVGGRDTDKLI
many,TRAV38-2/DV8,AYRSAPTSVLGDPDKLI
large,TRDV2,ACDILGDTGGETDKLI
few,TRDV1,ALGELNLPYWGTTDKLI
medium-sized,TRDV2,ACDTAGGYSWDTRQMF
-,TRDV3,ASLNLLEGGYMPYHKLI
medium-sized,TRDV2,ACDVLGDTRDFTDKLI
many,TRDV2,ACDTVEGYGTDKLI
many,TRDV2,ACDTVVGDTGQGWDTRQMF
-,TRDV2,ACDKSILGDKGLI
-,TRDV1,ALGEGPNRLGGFTDKLI
large,TRDV2,ACDTWGTDKLI
many,TRAV38-2/DV8,AYRAFLRNGGWYTDKLI
many,TRDV2,ACDTLFLQGDTPKLI
many,TRDV3,AFRSPNLGDPRYTDKLI